These T cell receptor beta chains were read from a single sample in a study of T-cell memory formation after mild COVID-19. Each CDR3 protein gets one entry after TCRdb re-called the 5' RACE reads with MiXCR. This repertoire shows approximately 240,000 distinct CDR3 sequences, about a sixth found once; its top ten account for around 3.4%. The material sequenced was PBMCs or a T cell subset sorted from them (not recorded which). These receptors all come from a man younger than 30 who had mild COVID-19 (a few samples of this study predate the infection). Cell type and time point are not known. CDR3s include the opening cysteine and the closing phenylalanine or tryptophan. Each record gives: D gene, clone size, V gene, J gene, CDR3 protein, CDR3 DNA. A D gene is named only where the DNA matches it firmly. Some rows mark clone size as missing; the rest say once, few, many or name a class of expanded clone.

d_call: -; clone_size: -; v_call: TRBV5-4; j_call: TRBJ2-3; cdr3_aa: CASSFGYDTQYF; cdr3_nt: TGTGCCAGCAGCTTCGGGTATGATACGCAGTATTTT
d_call: -; clone_size: few; v_call: TRBV12-3/TRBV12-4; j_call: TRBJ2-1; cdr3_aa: CASSLRRDVQFF; cdr3_nt: TGTGCCAGCAGTTTACGAAGGGACGTGCAGTTCTTC
d_call: -; clone_size: -; v_call: TRBV11-2; j_call: TRBJ1-5; cdr3_aa: CASSRLGGPQHF; cdr3_nt: TGTGCCAGCAGCCGGCTGGGGGGGCCCCAGCATTTT
d_call: TRBD1; clone_size: -; v_call: TRBV7-2; j_call: TRBJ1-5; cdr3_aa: CASSPTGQGGQPQHF; cdr3_nt: TGTGCCAGCAGCCCGACCGGACAGGGAGGGCAGCCCCAGCATTTT
d_call: -; clone_size: many; v_call: TRBV10-3; j_call: TRBJ1-5; cdr3_aa: CAISGGSNQPQHF; cdr3_nt: TGTGCCATCAGTGGTGGTAGCAATCAGCCCCAGCATTTT
d_call: TRBD2; clone_size: few; v_call: TRBV7-7; j_call: TRBJ2-5; cdr3_aa: CASSLVSGGLLETQYF; cdr3_nt: TGTGCCAGCAGCTTAGTGAGCGGGGGCCTATTGGAGACCCAGTACTTC
d_call: TRBD1; clone_size: few; v_call: TRBV10-3; j_call: TRBJ1-5; cdr3_aa: CAVARDRDNQPQHF; cdr3_nt: TGTGCCGTGGCCCGGGACAGGGACAATCAGCCCCAGCATTTT
d_call: TRBD1; clone_size: -; v_call: TRBV24-1; j_call: TRBJ2-1; cdr3_aa: CATRGTGDGEQFF; cdr3_nt: TGTGCCACCAGGGGGACAGGGGACGGTGAGCAGTTCTTC
d_call: -; clone_size: many; v_call: TRBV29-1; j_call: TRBJ2-3; cdr3_aa: CSVGAGPDTQYF; cdr3_nt: TGCAGCGTGGGGGCCGGCCCAGATACGCAGTATTTT
d_call: -; clone_size: -; v_call: TRBV28; j_call: TRBJ2-1; cdr3_aa: CASSLGTAGWQFF; cdr3_nt: TGTGCCAGCAGTTTGGGGACCGCCGGTTGGCAGTTCTTC
d_call: -; clone_size: few; v_call: TRBV2; j_call: TRBJ2-7; cdr3_aa: CASSAELSMGQYF; cdr3_nt: TGTGCCAGCAGCGCGGAGTTGAGCATGGGGCAGTACTTC
d_call: -; clone_size: -; v_call: TRBV6-2/TRBV6-3; j_call: TRBJ2-1; cdr3_aa: CASSYSGNEQFF; cdr3_nt: TGTGCCAGCAGCTATAGCGGAAATGAGCAGTTCTTC
d_call: -; clone_size: -; v_call: TRBV29-1; j_call: TRBJ2-1; cdr3_aa: CSVEGYDEQFF; cdr3_nt: TGCAGCGTTGAAGGGTATGATGAGCAGTTCTTC
d_call: -; clone_size: -; v_call: TRBV20-1; j_call: TRBJ2-3; cdr3_aa: CSASQRSTDTQYF; cdr3_nt: TGCAGTGCTTCGCAGAGGAGCACAGATACGCAGTATTTT
d_call: TRBD2; clone_size: few; v_call: TRBV4-3; j_call: TRBJ2-7; cdr3_aa: CASSQDRGGFNEQYF; cdr3_nt: TGCGCCAGCAGCCAAGATCGGGGGGGCTTCAACGAGCAGTACTTC
d_call: -; clone_size: few; v_call: TRBV5-1; j_call: TRBJ2-1; cdr3_aa: CASSLAGVGNEQFF; cdr3_nt: TGCGCCAGCAGCTTGGCTGGAGTAGGAAATGAGCAGTTCTTC
d_call: TRBD1; clone_size: -; v_call: TRBV7-2; j_call: TRBJ2-7; cdr3_aa: CASSFTGRQGREQYF; cdr3_nt: TGTGCCAGCAGCTTTACGGGACGACAGGGTCGGGAGCAGTACTTC
d_call: -; clone_size: -; v_call: TRBV5-1; j_call: TRBJ1-1; cdr3_aa: CASSLRALGTEAFF; cdr3_nt: TGCGCCAGCAGCTTGAGGGCACTCGGCACTGAAGCTTTCTTT
d_call: TRBD1; clone_size: -; v_call: TRBV20-1; j_call: TRBJ2-5; cdr3_aa: CSARGDSLVETQYF; cdr3_nt: TGCAGTGCTAGAGGGGACAGCCTTGTAGAGACCCAGTACTTC
d_call: TRBD1; clone_size: many; v_call: TRBV4-2; j_call: TRBJ2-1; cdr3_aa: CASTLTGTVGHEQFF; cdr3_nt: TGTGCCAGCACGCTAACCGGGACAGTTGGCCATGAGCAGTTCTTC
d_call: -; clone_size: many; v_call: TRBV5-1; j_call: TRBJ2-2; cdr3_aa: CASSSIQGPAGELFF; cdr3_nt: TGCGCCAGCAGCTCGATACAGGGACCCGCCGGGGAGCTGTTTTTT
d_call: -; clone_size: once; v_call: TRBV28; j_call: TRBJ2-5; cdr3_aa: CASIGTPVRETQYF; cdr3_nt: TGTGCCAGCATCGGGACTCCGGTGCGGGAGACCCAGTACTTC
d_call: -; clone_size: -; v_call: TRBV28; j_call: TRBJ2-1; cdr3_aa: CASKASRAHNEQFF; cdr3_nt: TGTGCCAGCAAAGCCTCCAGGGCGCACAATGAGCAGTTCTTC
d_call: -; clone_size: few; v_call: TRBV4-3; j_call: TRBJ1-2; cdr3_aa: CASSPKDRTYGYTF; cdr3_nt: TGCGCCAGCAGCCCTAAGGACAGAACCTATGGCTACACCTTC
d_call: -; clone_size: -; v_call: TRBV10-2; j_call: TRBJ1-5; cdr3_aa: CATRDVSQPQHF; cdr3_nt: TGCGCCACCCGGGACGTAAGTCAGCCCCAGCATTTT
d_call: -; clone_size: -; v_call: TRBV29-1; j_call: TRBJ1-2; cdr3_aa: CSVESGGGGYTF; cdr3_nt: TGCAGCGTTGAAAGCGGGGGCGGTGGCTACACCTTC
d_call: -; clone_size: -; v_call: TRBV3-1; j_call: TRBJ2-5; cdr3_aa: CASSPLSREQTQYF; cdr3_nt: TGTGCCAGCAGCCCACTTAGTAGGGAACAGACCCAGTACTTC
d_call: TRBD1; clone_size: -; v_call: TRBV10-3; j_call: TRBJ1-1; cdr3_aa: CAISGPEGPGQYAFF; cdr3_nt: TGTGCCATCAGTGGACCAGAGGGGCCGGGACAGTATGCTTTCTTT
d_call: -; clone_size: many; v_call: TRBV15; j_call: TRBJ2-5; cdr3_aa: CATSWTRGTETQYF; cdr3_nt: TGTGCCACCAGCTGGACACGGGGTACGGAGACCCAGTACTTC
d_call: TRBD1; clone_size: -; v_call: TRBV4-1; j_call: TRBJ1-4; cdr3_aa: CASSQDRTQGELTNEKLFF; cdr3_nt: TGCGCCAGCAGCCAAGACAGAACACAGGGGGAGCTTACTAATGAAAAACTGTTTTTT
d_call: TRBD1; clone_size: -; v_call: TRBV7-9; j_call: TRBJ1-3; cdr3_aa: CASSTRRGSGNTIYF; cdr3_nt: TGTGCCAGCAGCACTCGCAGGGGGTCTGGAAACACCATATATTTT
d_call: TRBD2; clone_size: few; v_call: TRBV5-1; j_call: TRBJ2-1; cdr3_aa: CASSSITSGGSDEQFF; cdr3_nt: TGCGCCAGCAGCTCAATAACTAGCGGGGGTTCGGATGAGCAGTTCTTC
d_call: -; clone_size: -; v_call: TRBV20-1; j_call: TRBJ2-3; cdr3_aa: CSARDVGHLSTDTQFF; cdr3_nt: TGCAGTGCTAGAGATGTCGGGCATCTCAGCACAGATACGCAGTTTTTT
d_call: -; clone_size: few; v_call: TRBV20-1; j_call: TRBJ2-5; cdr3_aa: CSVPEDSETQYF; cdr3_nt: TGCAGTGTGCCGGAGGATTCGGAGACCCAGTACTTC
d_call: -; clone_size: -; v_call: TRBV7-2; j_call: TRBJ2-4; cdr3_aa: CASSPASITKNIQYF; cdr3_nt: TGTGCCAGCAGCCCCGCGAGCATAACCAAAAACATTCAGTACTTC
d_call: -; clone_size: -; v_call: TRBV20-1; j_call: TRBJ1-2; cdr3_aa: CSAGGGRGYTF; cdr3_nt: TGCAGTGCCGGCGGGGGCCGAGGCTACACCTTC
d_call: -; clone_size: few; v_call: TRBV15; j_call: TRBJ2-6; cdr3_aa: CATSSDLSGANVLTF; cdr3_nt: TGTGCCACCAGCAGTGACCTATCTGGGGCCAACGTCCTGACTTTC
d_call: -; clone_size: -; v_call: TRBV6-4; j_call: TRBJ2-3; cdr3_aa: CASSDSDSTDTQYF; cdr3_nt: TGTGCCAGCAGTGACAGCGACAGCACAGATACGCAGTATTTT
d_call: -; clone_size: -; v_call: TRBV19; j_call: TRBJ2-5; cdr3_aa: CASSISTVAQETQYF; cdr3_nt: TGTGCCAGTAGTATAAGTACGGTCGCGCAAGAGACCCAGTACTTC
d_call: TRBD2; clone_size: -; v_call: TRBV29-1; j_call: TRBJ2-1; cdr3_aa: CSVGRGGLNEQFF; cdr3_nt: TGCAGCGTTGGTCGGGGGGGCCTCAATGAGCAGTTCTTC
d_call: -; clone_size: few; v_call: TRBV11-2; j_call: TRBJ2-5; cdr3_aa: CASSSTGVVETQYF; cdr3_nt: TGTGCCAGCAGCTCAACCGGGGTTGTAGAGACCCAGTACTTC
d_call: TRBD1; clone_size: many; v_call: TRBV5-1; j_call: TRBJ2-5; cdr3_aa: CASSKGQGDGETQYF; cdr3_nt: TGCGCCAGCAGCAAGGGACAGGGTGACGGAGAGACCCAGTACTTC
d_call: TRBD1; clone_size: -; v_call: TRBV6-2/TRBV6-3; j_call: TRBJ1-2; cdr3_aa: CASRSDREGYGYTF; cdr3_nt: TGTGCCAGCAGATCGGACAGGGAAGGCTATGGCTACACCTTC
d_call: TRBD1; clone_size: -; v_call: TRBV5-1; j_call: TRBJ1-1; cdr3_aa: CASSLGTGTEAFF; cdr3_nt: TGCGCCAGCAGCTTAGGGACAGGCACTGAAGCTTTCTTT
d_call: -; clone_size: -; v_call: TRBV7-2; j_call: TRBJ1-1; cdr3_aa: CASSFGGAYTEAFF; cdr3_nt: TGTGCCAGCAGCTTCGGGGGGGCCTACACTGAAGCTTTCTTT
d_call: -; clone_size: -; v_call: TRBV12-3/TRBV12-4; j_call: TRBJ1-1; cdr3_aa: CASGTGSINTEAFF; cdr3_nt: TGTGCCAGCGGCACGGGCAGCATTAACACTGAAGCTTTCTTT
d_call: -; clone_size: -; v_call: TRBV9; j_call: TRBJ2-2; cdr3_aa: CASSTGGQAGELFF; cdr3_nt: TGTGCCAGCAGCACGGGGGGCCAGGCCGGGGAGCTGTTTTTT
d_call: -; clone_size: few; v_call: TRBV6-2/TRBV6-3; j_call: TRBJ1-1; cdr3_aa: CASSYTSTLGLNTEAFF; cdr3_nt: TGTGCCAGCAGTTACACTTCGACATTGGGGCTGAACACTGAAGCTTTCTTT
d_call: -; clone_size: few; v_call: TRBV20-1; j_call: TRBJ1-2; cdr3_aa: CSARSRDKQLNYGYTF; cdr3_nt: TGCAGTGCTAGGTCCAGGGACAAACAATTGAACTATGGCTACACCTTC
d_call: -; clone_size: few; v_call: TRBV7-9; j_call: TRBJ2-7; cdr3_aa: CASSLGRGRYEQYF; cdr3_nt: TGTGCCAGCAGCTTGGGCAGGGGTCGGTACGAGCAGTACTTC
d_call: -; clone_size: few; v_call: TRBV20-1; j_call: TRBJ1-2; cdr3_aa: CSANYRVGGYTF; cdr3_nt: TGCAGTGCCAATTACAGGGTCGGAGGCTACACCTTC
d_call: -; clone_size: -; v_call: TRBV25-1; j_call: TRBJ1-2; cdr3_aa: CASSEPGSLWGGYTF; cdr3_nt: TGTGCCAGCAGTGAACCCGGCTCCCTCTGGGGGGGCTACACCTTC
d_call: TRBD1; clone_size: many; v_call: TRBV18; j_call: TRBJ1-1; cdr3_aa: CASSPSDRGAAFF; cdr3_nt: TGTGCCAGCTCACCATCGGACAGGGGGGCAGCTTTCTTT
d_call: -; clone_size: -; v_call: TRBV2; j_call: TRBJ1-5; cdr3_aa: CASSYAGNLNQPQHF; cdr3_nt: TGTGCCAGCAGTTATGCTGGGAACCTGAATCAGCCCCAGCATTTT
d_call: -; clone_size: -; v_call: TRBV19; j_call: TRBJ1-5; cdr3_aa: CASIMGPGQPQHF; cdr3_nt: TGTGCCAGTATAATGGGCCCTGGTCAGCCCCAGCATTTT
d_call: -; clone_size: few; v_call: TRBV12-3/TRBV12-4; j_call: TRBJ2-4; cdr3_aa: CASSLVGNIQYF; cdr3_nt: TGTGCCAGCAGTTTAGTGGGAAACATTCAGTACTTC
d_call: -; clone_size: -; v_call: TRBV5-6; j_call: TRBJ1-2; cdr3_aa: CASSFPPLGGYTF; cdr3_nt: TGTGCCAGCAGCTTCCCGCCTCTTGGGGGCTACACCTTC